These 15 T cell receptor beta chains were all obtained from the same sample, sequenced in a study of blood T cell repertoires in COVID-19. Measured with immunoSEQ multiplex PCR; TCRdb has only the in-frame clones, and not every one. The sample has roughly 200,000 clones, approximately 89% seen once. Sequenced sample: PBMCs or T cells enriched from blood (not recorded which). All receptors derive from a middle-aged woman with acute COVID-19.

This clone has more than one count but fewer than ten. The chain couples TRBV14 to TRBJ2-4; the match to TRBD2 covers 13 bases. This CDR3 spans 16 amino acids. Germline CDR1 and CDR2: SGHDN and FVKESK. J gave up 5 bases and V 4 bases, and 5 bases lay outside the gene matches. This CDR3 reads CASSPGLAGKQNIQYF. The DNA of the CDR3 is TGTGCCAGCAGCCCGGGACTAGCGGGGAAGCAAAACATTCAGTACTTC.

The rearrangement links TRBV18 to TRBJ2-5, with 9 bases matching TRBD2. This CDR3 has 15 residues. The V segment lost 1 base and the J segment 5 bases; nucleotides outside the gene matches: 5. Per the germline V gene, CDR1 is KGHSH and CDR2 is LQKENI. The CDR3 sequence: CASSPLRLAAETQYF. The CDR3 nucleotides read TGTGCCAGCTCACCACTCCGACTAGCGGCGGAGACCCAGTACTTC.

The gene calls are TRBV4-3 and TRBJ2-2; tentative D call: TRBD1 (5 bases). This CDR3 region has 15 residues. CDR1 is LGHNA, CDR2 YSLEER, per germline. The V end was cut by 4 bases, the J end by 6 bases, with 15 bases between. DNA for the CDR3: TGCGCCAGCAGCCGGGGCACAACGTTGGCCGGGGAGCTGTTTTTT. It specifies CASSRGTTLAGELFF.

The chain recombines TRBV5-6 with TRBJ1-2, with TRBD1 identical over 7 bases. Germline V lookup: CDR1 SGHDT, CDR2 YYEEEE. The length of the CDR3 is 14 residues. The V and J ends lost 3 bases and 6 bases, in that order; junction bases with no gene match: 8. Here the CDR3 reads CASSWEQGLDGYTF. Here the CDR3 DNA reads TGTGCCAGCAGCTGGGAACAGGGGCTCGATGGCTACACCTTC.

Comments on this clone: The sample contains more than one DNA sequence encoding this CDR3. The gene calls are TRBV5-1 and TRBJ2-7; D gene ambiguous. Trimming cost V 3 bases and J 1 base, with 2 bases left between them. The CDR3 is 11 residues long. Germline V gives CDR1 SGHRS, CDR2 YFSETQ. CDR3 amino acids: CASSSSYEQYF. In nucleotides, the CDR3 is TGCGCCAGCAGCTCGTCCTACGAGCAGTACTTC.

This clone turned up a few times. The V call is TRBV9, the J call TRBJ1-1, with 9 bases matching TRBD1. The CDR3 covers 15 residues. CDR1 is SGDLS, CDR2 YYNGEE, per germline. V shed 0 bases and J 3 bases; nucleotides not matched to a gene: 3. In nucleotides, the CDR3 is TGTGCCAGCAGCGTAGGAGACAGGGGGGACACTGAAGCTTTCTTT. Encoded protein: CASSVGDRGDTEAFF.

This clone was observed a single time. The rearrangement links TRBV25-1 to TRBJ2-3; the D gene is possibly TRBD1 (5 bases). Trimming took 5 bases from V and 0 from J, leaving 15 bases between them. In germline, CDR1 is MGHDK, CDR2 SYGVNS. The CDR3 loop spans 16 amino acids. This CDR3 reads CASSKGARASTDTQYF. The CDR3 region has the DNA TGTGCCAGCAGTAAAGGGGCCAGAGCTAGCACAGATACGCAGTATTTT.

This chain links TRBV9 with TRBJ1-1, with D maybe TRBD1 (5 bases). This CDR3 spans 15 amino acids. CDR1 is SGDLS and CDR2 is YYNGEE in the germline V gene. V was cut by 0 bases and J by 12 bases, with 21 bases left in between. Here the CDR3 reads CASSVGSGQERGTFF. DNA of the CDR3: TGTGCCAGCAGCGTAGGGAGTGGGCAGGAACGGGGGACTTTCTTT.

The CDR3 coding sequence is TGTGCCAGCAGTCCCCTAGCGCGCACAGATACGCAGTATTTT. Protein: CASSPLARTDTQYF. The chain is built from TRBV27 and TRBJ2-3; a weak D match, TRBD2 (6 bases). CDR1 and CDR2 (germline): MNHEY, SMNVEV (reference sequence). Trimming took off 5 bases at V and 1 base at J, with 10 bases between the two ends. The length of the CDR3 is 14 residues.

J is TRBJ2-1 and V is TRBV5-4, with 7 nucleotides matching TRBD1. Germline CDR1 is SGHNT and CDR2 is YYREEE (reference sequence). The junction had 2 bases not matched to a gene; V was cut back by 0 bases and J by 2 bases. The CDR3 has 15 amino acids. For the CDR3, the DNA is TGTGCCAGCAGCTTGGTTCAGGGGGCCTACAATGAGCAGTTCTTC. Protein: CASSLVQGAYNEQFF.

The count of this clone is one. The chain has TRBV6-2 or TRBV6-3 and TRBJ2-1, with TRBD2 matching over 10 bases. The CDR3 consists of 15 residues. Germline lookup yields CDR1 MNHEY and CDR2 SVGEGT. V lost 4 bases and J lost 4; bases outside the gene matches: 4. DNA of the CDR3: TGTGCCAGCAGTTTAGGGGGACTAGCGTACAATGAGCAGTTCTTC. It translates to CASSLGGLAYNEQFF.

The V gene is TRBV5-1, the J gene TRBJ1-2; no definite D call. There are 14 residues in the CDR3. V lost 4 bases and J 3 bases, leaving 13 bases between the germline ends. Germline values: CDR1 SGHRS, CDR2 YFSETQ. In DNA, the CDR3 is TGCGCCAGCAGCGATGGCGCGGCAGACTATGGCTACACCTTC. Translating it yields CASSDGAADYGYTF.

This chain links TRBV28 with TRBJ2-1, with TRBD1 matching over 7 bases. Losses at the gene ends were 3 bases for V and 5 bases for J; bases not matched to a gene: 7. The CDR3 totals 15 residues. The germline V gene encodes CDR1 MDHEN and CDR2 SYDVKM. CDR3 in DNA: TGTGCCAGCAGTTTTCCAAGGGGGCAGAACAATGAGCAGTTCTTC. This gives the protein CASSFPRGQNNEQFF.

This chain connects TRBV19 to TRBJ2-7; D uncertain. This CDR3 has 16 amino acids. The ends were cut back, 3 bases at V and 2 bases at J, with 17 bases in the middle. Germline V CDR1 and CDR2: LNHDA, SQIVND (reference sequence). The CDR3 loop is CASSMSGAKAAYEQYF. Here the CDR3 DNA reads TGTGCCAGTAGTATGTCAGGCGCGAAGGCCGCCTACGAGCAGTACTTC.

This chain uses TRBV28 with TRBJ1-2; 8 bases align to TRBD1. Germline values: CDR1 MDHEN, CDR2 SYDVKM. The length of the CDR3 is 15 residues. Unmatched junction bases numbered 6, after V lost 2 bases and J lost 4 bases. The CDR3 nucleotides are TGTGCCAGCAGTTTAGAGGAAGACAGGGGCTATGGCTACACCTTC. Protein: CASSLEEDRGYGYTF.